This T cell receptor (beta chain) originates from a study of OX40 agonist ivuxolimab in advanced cancers. About the research overall: Partial responses occurred in three patients (one hepatocellular carcinoma, two cutaneous melanoma). General observations from the study: Some of the nonresponding patients also showed low levels of normalized T-cell clonal expansion.

Per the germline V gene, CDR1 is LNHNV and CDR2 is YYDKDF (reference sequence). V shed 0 bases and J shed 1 base, with 9 bases lying between them. The CDR3 loop spans 15 amino acids. Assay used: immunoSEQ multiplex PCR; TCRdb lists only in-frame clones, some missing. The sample holds roughly 34,000 clones, around three quarters seen once. In regard to this clone: What it binds is unknown.

The chain recombines TRBV15 with TRBJ1-2; D is uncertain. The sample was CD4+ or CD8+ T cells sorted from blood, taken in a trial of the OX40 agonist ivuxolimab. The TCR sequence derives from an adult with an advanced solid tumor such as melanoma, head and neck, liver or kidney cancer. CDR3 nucleotides: TGTGCCACCAGCAGAGATCGGTACGGTAACTATGGCTACACCTTC. Translating it yields CATSRDRYGNYGYTF. Based on the CDR3 plus reference TRBV15 and TRBJ1-2, the full variable domain is DAMVIQNPRYQVTQFGKPVTLSCSQTLNHNVMYWYQQKSSQAPKLLFHYYDKDFNNEADTPDNFQSRRPNTSFCFLDIRSPGLGDTAMYLCATSRDRYGNYGYTFGSGTRLTVV.